The rows below give T cell receptor beta chains drawn from one sample of a study of T cells in Graves' hyperthyroidism and ophthalmopathy. TCRdb fed the multiplex PCR reads into MiXCR, producing one record per CDR3 protein. The sample records 550,000 to 650,000 distinct CDR3 sequences, approximately 14% being singletons. What was sequenced was blood. These receptors came from a middle-aged woman with Graves' hyperthyroidism. Both conserved end residues are trimmed from each CDR3. Clone size is given for some rows only: seen once, a few or many times, or a class if the clone is expanded.

clone size,V gene,J gene,CDR3 protein
many,TRBV12-3/TRBV12-4,TRBJ1-2,ASSFPLNYGYT
many,TRBV5-1,TRBJ2-3,ASSLWEQGDTQY
many,TRBV5-1,TRBJ2-7,ASSLAGGENYEQY
few,TRBV7-8,TRBJ2-7,ASSLLGRPPYEQY
many,TRBV20-1,TRBJ1-5,SAYGGGYSNQPQH
many,TRBV5-1,TRBJ2-5,ASSLTGTGERETQY
-,TRBV19,TRBJ2-6,ASSIESRSGANVLT
many,TRBV3-1,TRBJ1-4,ASSHGQGARGEKLF
-,TRBV12-3/TRBV12-4,TRBJ2-2,ASISGSPTGELF
-,TRBV3-1,TRBJ1-1,ASSQDPGTGGSAF
few,TRBV27,TRBJ1-5,ASSLGGVEQPQH
many,TRBV28,TRBJ2-7,ASSFRGRVHEQY
many,TRBV20-1,TRBJ2-5,SARQGAAETQY
-,TRBV3-1,TRBJ2-7,ASSRASGRYEQY